One and the same sample provided the 22 T cell receptor beta chains below, sequenced in a study of blood T cell repertoires in COVID-19. Method: immunoSEQ multiplex PCR; TCRdb's copy keeps in-frame clones and lacks some. The table has around 200,000 clones, approximately 88% seen once. The source material was PBMCs or T cells enriched from blood (not recorded which). These TCRs come from a woman aged 25-40 years who had recovered from COVID-19.

The rearrangement joins TRBV5-1 to TRBJ2-3; 11 bases align to TRBD1. Germline V gene lookup returns CDR1 SGHRS and CDR2 YFSETQ. The CDR3 is 14 residues long. V shed 4 bases, J shed 6 bases, and the junction held 4 bases outside the gene matches. CDR3 sequence: CASSVRTGGDTQYF. DNA of the CDR3: TGCGCCAGCAGCGTCCGGACAGGGGGCGATACGCAGTATTTT.

This chain uses TRBV6-6 with TRBJ2-2; D is ambiguous. In germline, CDR1 is MNHNY, CDR2 SVGAGI (reference sequence). CDR3 length equals 16 residues. Trimming pared 0 bases from V and 1 base from J, leaving 9 bases between. The DNA of the CDR3 is TGTGCCAGCAGTTACTCGTTAGTGTTGAACACCGGGGAGCTGTTTTTT. It specifies CASSYSLVLNTGELFF.

This clone was detected only a few times. The rearrangement joins TRBV14 to TRBJ1-2; perhaps TRBD1 as D (5 bases). Trimming cost V 3 bases and J 7 bases, with 18 bases left between them. The V gene's germline CDR1 is SGHDN and CDR2 FVKESK. The CDR3 extends over 15 amino acids. The CDR3 DNA sequence: TGTGCCAGCAGCCAGGTCAGGGCTGGTCTCTCTGGCTACACCTTC. Amino acid sequence: CASSQVRAGLSGYTF. Complete variable domain (other parts from reference TRBV14 and TRBJ1-2): EAGVTQFPSHSVIEKGQTVTLRCDPISGHDNLYWYRRVMGKEIKFLLHFVKESKQDESGMPNNRFLAERTGGTYSTLKVQPAELEDSGVYFCASSQVRAGLSGYTFGSGTRLTVV.

This clone was found once. J is TRBJ2-1 and V is TRBV7-3; D is possibly TRBD1 (5 bases). V lost 1 base to trimming and J lost 9 bases, with 13 bases between them. The CDR3 is made up of 14 amino acids. Per germline, CDR1 SGHTA and CDR2 FQGTGA. For the CDR3, the DNA is TGTGCCAGCAGCTTAAGTGCAGGGTTAGGTGAGCAGTTCTTC. As protein: CASSLSAGLGEQFF.

In this sample, this clone turned up a few times. The CDR3 bases are TGTGCCAGCAGCTTCATGGACAGCGGCAATTCACCCCTCCACTTT. Encoded protein: CASSFMDSGNSPLHF. The chain recombines TRBV7-9 with TRBJ1-6; D might be TRBD1 (6 bases). Germline-derived CDR1 and CDR2 are SEHNR and FQNEAQ (reference sequence). Trimming shortened V by 3 bases and J by 7 bases, and 13 bases separated the two germline ends. The CDR3 totals 15 residues.

The sample holds one count of this clone. V and J are TRBV30 and TRBJ1-1, with D possibly TRBD1 on 5 matching bases. Germline V gives CDR1 GTSNPN, CDR2 SVGIG (reference sequence). Deletions cut 4 bases from V and 5 bases from J, with 11 bases between. CDR3 length equals 12 residues. CDR3 protein: CAWTGGGTEAFF. CDR3 coding DNA: TGTGCCTGGACCGGGGGAGGGACTGAAGCTTTCTTT. Full variable domain (missing parts from reference TRBV30 and TRBJ1-1): SQTIHQWPATLVQPVGSPLSLECTVEGTSNPNLYWYRQAAGRGLQLLFYSVGIGQISSEVPQNLSASRPQDRQFILSSKKLLLSDSGFYLCAWTGGGTEAFFGQGTRLTVV.

The chain recombines TRBV19 with TRBJ2-3, with TRBD2 matching 9 bases. CDR1 and CDR2 (germline): LNHDA, SQIVND (reference sequence). Trimming cost V 4 bases and J 2 bases; bases outside gene matches: 4. The CDR3 totals 15 residues. CDR3 bases: TGTGCCAGTAGTAATATAGCGGGGGACACAGATACGCAGTATTTT. Translation: CASSNIAGDTDTQYF.

V is TRBV7-9 and J is TRBJ2-1; D not resolved. Per germline, CDR1 SEHNR and CDR2 FQNEAQ (reference sequence). This CDR3 contains 14 residues. V lost 5 bases, J lost 1 base, and 9 bases lay in between. CDR3 amino acids: CASSPSPSYNEQFF. CDR3 in DNA: TGTGCCAGCAGCCCCAGTCCGTCCTACAATGAGCAGTTCTTC.

This rearrangement joins TRBV7-8 to TRBJ1-1; a weak D match, TRBD1 (6 bases). The V and J ends lost 5 bases and 3 bases respectively, with 10 bases between them. The CDR3 has 13 residues. Germline lookup yields CDR1 SGHVS and CDR2 FQNEAQ. The CDR3 nucleotides read TGTGCCAGCAGCCAAAACAGGGACACTGAAGCTTTCTTT. Translated: CASSQNRDTEAFF.

V usage is TRBV28 and J usage is TRBJ1-4, with D possibly matching TRBD1 (5 bases). The CDR3 sequence is 15 residues long. The V end was cut by 4 bases, the J end by 4 bases, with 13 bases between. Per the germline V gene, CDR1 is MDHEN and CDR2 is SYDVKM. The DNA of the CDR3 is TGTGCCAGCAGTTACGCAGGGTCCAATAATGAAAAACTGTTTTTT. The encoded protein is CASSYAGSNNEKLFF.

The V call is TRBV12-3 or TRBV12-4, the J call TRBJ2-1, with no clear D. The V gene lost 7 bases and the J gene lost 5 bases, with 3 bases spanning the gap. The CDR3 runs 10 residues. CDR3 DNA sequence: TGTGCCAGCACAGACAATGAGCAGTTCTTC. This encodes CASTDNEQFF.

The chain couples TRBV5-4 to TRBJ2-7, with D possibly matching TRBD1 (6 bases). V lost 0 bases to trimming and J lost 6 bases, with 13 bases between them. From germline, CDR1 is SGHNT and CDR2 YYREEE (reference sequence). The CDR3 sequence is 14 residues long. CDR3 bases: TGTGCCAGCAGCTTGGAACAGGGTGGCCGCGAGCAGTACGTC. Translation gives CASSLEQGGREQYV.

The chain couples TRBV6-5 to TRBJ1-5; 9 positions match TRBD1. Trimming at V came to 2 bases and at J to 5 bases, leaving 1 base not matched to a gene. CDR3 length: 14 amino acids. CDR1 is MNHEY and CDR2 is SVGAGI in the germline V gene. In DNA form, the CDR3 reads TGTGCCAGCAGTTACGGGACAGGGCATCAGCCCCAGCATTTT. Residues: CASSYGTGHQPQHF.

The rearrangement joins TRBV5-1 to TRBJ2-5; TRBD2 matches 13 bases. V gave up 4 bases and J gave up 3 bases; unmatched junction bases: 3. The CDR3 covers 15 residues. The germline V gene encodes CDR1 SGHRS and CDR2 YFSETQ. The DNA of the CDR3 is TGCGCCAGCAGCCAGGGACTAGCGGGGAAAGAGACCCAGTACTTC. It yields the protein CASSQGLAGKETQYF. The whole variable domain, filled in from reference TRBV5-1 and TRBJ2-5, reads KAGVTQTPRYLIKTRGQQVTLSCSPISGHRSVSWYQQTPGQGLQFLFEYFSETQRNKGNFPGRFSGRQFSNSRSEMNVSTLELGDSALYLCASSQGLAGKETQYFGPGTRLLVL.

The chain uses TRBV5-1 and TRBJ1-3; D gene unclear. The V gene's germline CDR1 is SGHRS and CDR2 YFSETQ. V dropped 5 bases and J dropped 0 bases, with 12 bases sitting between them. This CDR3 has 15 amino acids. The CDR3 DNA reads TGCGCCAGCAGAACCGACGCTAGCTCTGGAAACACCATATATTTT. Its translation: CASRTDASSGNTIYF.

The gene calls are TRBV4-2 and TRBJ2-2; D is undetermined. Germline assignment: CDR1 LGHNA and CDR2 YNFKEQ. V lost 0 bases and J 4 bases, leaving 12 bases between the germline ends. The CDR3 is 16 residues long. This CDR3 reads CASSQDLSSPTGELFF. The CDR3 region has the DNA TGTGCCAGCAGCCAAGATCTTTCGAGTCCCACCGGGGAGCTGTTTTTT.

This clone came up once. The chain uses TRBV27 and TRBJ1-1; a possible D gene is TRBD1 (5 bases). Deletions cut 5 bases from V and 3 bases from J, with 16 bases between. This CDR3 region has 15 residues. In germline, CDR1 is MNHEY, CDR2 SMNVEV (reference sequence). The CDR3 loop is CASSPRDRGDTEAFF. In DNA form, the CDR3 reads TGTGCCAGCAGTCCGCGGGACCGAGGGGACACTGAAGCTTTCTTT.

A single count supports this clone. The chain recombines TRBV2 with TRBJ2-7; TRBD2 matches at 7 bases. The CDR3 spans 12 residues. The germline V gene encodes CDR1 SNHLY and CDR2 FYNNEI. V gave up 6 bases and J gave up 4 bases; unmatched junction bases: 3. Written as DNA, the CDR3 is TGTGCCAGCAGACGGGAGGCTTACGAGCAGTACTTC. Protein sequence: CASRREAYEQYF.

In the case of this clone: The sample contains more than one DNA sequence encoding this CDR3. The chain links TRBV6-5 to TRBJ1-1, with D uncertain. From germline, CDR1 is MNHEY and CDR2 SVGAGI. The CDR3 contains 13 residues. Trimming took off 4 bases at V and 4 bases at J, with 10 bases between the two ends. CDR3: CASSSGSGTEAFF. The CDR3 DNA is TGTGCCAGCAGTTCAGGATCCGGCACTGAAGCTTTCTTT.

DNA for the CDR3: TGTGCCAGTACTCCCCAGGGATTTATGTCTGAAGCTTTCTTT. Translated, it gives CASTPQGFMSEAFF. This chain connects TRBV19 to TRBJ1-1, with D possibly matching TRBD1 (5 bases). Germline CDR1 reads LNHDA; CDR2 reads SQIVND (reference sequence). The CDR3 extends over 14 amino acids. V was pared by 7 bases and J by 6 bases, with 18 bases between. Supplemented by reference TRBV19 and TRBJ1-1, the full variable domain reads DGGITQSPKYLFRKEGQNVTLSCEQNLNHDAMYWYRQDPGQGLRLIYYSQIVNDFQKGDIAEGYSVSREKKESFPLTVTSAQKNPTAFYLCASTPQGFMSEAFFGQGTRLTVV.

The chain couples TRBV18 to TRBJ1-2, with 8 nucleotides matching TRBD1. Germline V gene data show CDR1 as KGHSH and CDR2 as LQKENI. The CDR3 covers 15 residues. Unmatched junction bases numbered 8, after V lost 3 bases and J lost 5 bases. This CDR3 reads CASSPAEQGAYGYTF. Written as DNA, the CDR3 is TGTGCCAGCTCACCCGCGGAGCAGGGGGCGTATGGCTACACCTTC. Drawing the rest from reference TRBV18 and TRBJ1-2, the complete variable domain is NAGVMQNPRHLVRRRGQEARLRCSPMKGHSHVYWYRQLPEEGLKFMVYLQKENIIDESGMPKERFSAEFPKEGPSILRIQQVVRGDSAAYFCASSPAEQGAYGYTFGSGTRLTVV.

The rearrangement uses TRBV10-1 and TRBJ2-3; D is undetermined. CDR1 WNHNN and CDR2 SYGVQD come from the germline V gene (reference sequence). The CDR3 spans 15 residues. The V and J ends lost 6 bases and 4 bases respectively, with 17 bases between them. CDR3 DNA sequence: TGCGCCAGCAGCGAGAGAGGAAGCATCCCAGATACGCAGTATTTT. It codes for CASSERGSIPDTQYF.